These 30 T cell receptor beta chains were all obtained from the same sample, sequenced in a study of T cell responses to AZD1222 COVID-19 vaccine. Assay used: immunoSEQ multiplex PCR; TCRdb lists only in-frame clones, some missing. The table has roughly 200,000 clones, 90% to 95% seen once. The sample here was peripheral blood, taken 28 days after the second dose of the MenACWY control vaccine. The receptor source for this set is an adult who received the MenACWY meningococcal vaccine as a control.

The chain is built from TRBV18 and TRBJ1-1; 7 nucleotides line up with TRBD1. This CDR3 region has 14 residues. The germline CDR1 and CDR2 sequences are KGHSH and LQKENI. Germline trimming cut 5 bases from V and 7 bases from J; bases unmatched to any gene: 10. The DNA of the CDR3 is TGTGCCAGCTCAGCACAGGGGAGGATGGATGAAGCTTTCTTT. Its protein is CASSAQGRMDEAFF.

The V and J genes are TRBV7-9 and TRBJ1-6, with TRBD1 matching over 10 bases. CDR1 and CDR2 from the germline V gene are SEHNR and FQNEAQ (reference sequence). The CDR3 totals 14 residues. V lost 5 bases, J lost 10 bases, and 5 bases stayed unmatched. For the CDR3, the DNA is TGTGCCAGCAGCGGGGACAGGGGCCAGTCACCCCTCCACTTT. Translating gives CASSGDRGQSPLHF.

This rearrangement joins TRBV6-6 to TRBJ2-4; TRBD1 matches at 9 bases. Germline CDR1 MNHNY, CDR2 SVGAGI (reference sequence). The CDR3 has 16 amino acids. Trimming removed 5 bases from V and 7 bases from J; junction bases left unmatched: 12. Written as DNA, the CDR3 is TGTGCCAGCAGTCCTGGCTCGACAGGGGGTGGCAACATTCAGTACTTC. This gives the protein CASSPGSTGGGNIQYF.

The V and J genes are TRBV18 and TRBJ1-5, with D possibly TRBD1 on 5 matching bases. V lost 1 base to trimming and J lost 4 bases, with 8 bases between them. CDR3 length: 14 amino acids. The germline CDR1 and CDR2 sequences are KGHSH and LQKENI. CDR3 DNA sequence: TGTGCCAGCTCACCACAGGGGATGAATCAGCCCCAGCATTTT. Its protein is CASSPQGMNQPQHF.

This clone was detected only once. The rearrangement joins TRBV21-1 to TRBJ1-1; the table's D call, TRBD1, has no DNA check behind it. TRBV21-1 is a documented pseudogene. The CDR3 loop spans 17 amino acids. The DNA of the CDR3 is TGTGCCAGCAGCCCAAAAGAAACAGGGATTTATGACACTGAAGCTTTCTTT. Translated: CASSPKETGIYDTEAFF.

The rearrangement links TRBV6-6 to TRBJ1-6, with 8 bases lining up with TRBD1. V dropped 6 bases and J dropped 10; count of bases not matched to a gene: 8. The CDR3 totals 14 residues. CDR1 is MNHNY, CDR2 SVGAGI, per germline (reference sequence). In DNA form, the CDR3 reads TGTGCCAGCAGCCCCGACAGGGGATACTCACCCCTCCACTTT. It is translated as CASSPDRGYSPLHF.

This chain uses TRBV3-1 (or the pseudogene TRBV3-2) with TRBJ1-1, with 9 bases identical to TRBD1. CDR3 size: 18 residues. CDR1 and CDR2 from the germline V gene are LGHDT and YNNKEL (reference sequence). The J segment lost 1 base and the V segment lost 1 base, leaving 10 bases of the junction unmatched. CDR3 in amino acids: CASSQVPGQGKGNTEAFF. The CDR3 DNA sequence: TGTGCCAGCAGCCAAGTTCCCGGACAGGGGAAGGGGAACACTGAAGCTTTCTTT.

The genes are TRBV18 and TRBJ1-2; D may be TRBD1 (5 bases). This CDR3 spans 15 amino acids. Germline assignment: CDR1 KGHSH and CDR2 LQKENI. The V gene lost 6 bases and the J gene lost 7 bases, with 21 bases spanning the gap. CDR3 DNA sequence: TGTGCCAGCTCTACGGTCGTCTCGGGGCCTGCTGGCTACACCTTC. Its translation: CASSTVVSGPAGYTF. The full variable domain, rest sourced from reference TRBV18 and TRBJ1-2, is NAGVMQNPRHLVRRRGQEARLRCSPMKGHSHVYWYRQLPEEGLKFMVYLQKENIIDESGMPKERFSAEFPKEGPSILRIQQVVRGDSAAYFCASSTVVSGPAGYTFGSGTRLTVV.

In regard to this clone: Within the sample, other DNA sequences also encode this same CDR3. The rearrangement uses TRBV5-1 and TRBJ1-2; D possibly corresponds to TRBD1 (6 bases). Germline V gene sequence: CDR1 SGHRS, CDR2 YFSETQ. Trimming left V 4 bases short and J 0 bases short, with 10 bases between. There are 14 residues in the CDR3. The CDR3 DNA reads TGCGCCAGCAGCCTGGACAGCCCTAACTATGGCTACACCTTC. Translation: CASSLDSPNYGYTF.

The CDR3 DNA is TGTGCCAGCAGCAGCTCGGGCGGAGCTTTCTTT. It is translated as CASSSSGGAFF. The rearrangement joins TRBV12-3 or TRBV12-4 to TRBJ1-1; D unresolved. V lost 6 bases and J lost 10, with 12 bases in between. CDR3 length equals 11 residues.

A single count supports this clone. The chain couples TRBV2 to TRBJ2-1; D remains ambiguous. With 6 bases removed from V and 10 bases from J, the gap between germline ends came to 16 bases. There are 13 residues in the CDR3. Germline values: CDR1 SNHLY, CDR2 FYNNEI. CDR3 residues: CASSPTITSEQFF. CDR3 DNA: TGTGCCAGCAGCCCCACTATTACGTCGGAGCAGTTCTTC. The entire variable domain, with the rest obtained from reference TRBV2 and TRBJ2-1, is as follows: EPEVTQTPSHQVTQMGQEVILRCVPISNHLYFYWYRQILGQKVEFLVSFYNNEISEKSEIFDDQFSVERPDGSNFTLKIRSTKLEDSAMYFCASSPTITSEQFFGPGTRLTVL.

V is TRBV4-1 and J is TRBJ2-7; the match to TRBD2 covers 11 bases. J was trimmed by 2 bases and V by 4 bases; bases with no gene match: 1. CDR1 and CDR2 (germline): MGHRA, YSYEKL. The CDR3 totals 14 residues. CDR3 sequence (DNA): TGCGCCAGCAGCCCGACTAGCGGGGCCTACGAGCAGTACTTC. Encoded protein: CASSPTSGAYEQYF.

The chain joins TRBV4-3 to TRBJ1-6; 7 nucleotides match TRBD1. CDR1 is LGHNA and CDR2 is YSLEER in the germline V gene. With V trimmed by 0 bases and J by 10 bases, 18 bases remained unmatched. This CDR3 region has 19 residues. In DNA, the CDR3 is TGCGCCAGCAGCCAAGAAGGGGGCAGGGGGAACCGGGCGAGATCACCCCTCCACTTT. Its translation is CASSQEGGRGNRARSPLHF.

The gene calls are TRBV7-2 and TRBJ1-2; D is unclear. The CDR3 length is 15 residues. The V gene's germline CDR1 is SGHTA and CDR2 FQGNSA. Trimming cost V 5 bases and J 2 bases, with 15 bases left between them. The CDR3 DNA is TGTGCCAGCAGCCTAAACGGGCGGCTGAACTATGGCTACACCTTC. It is translated as CASSLNGRLNYGYTF.

This chain links TRBV2 with TRBJ1-2; D is uncertain. CDR1 and CDR2 from the germline V gene are SNHLY and FYNNEI. The CDR3 runs to 13 residues. Trimming shortened V by 2 bases and J by 7 bases, and 11 bases separated the two germline ends. This CDR3 reads CASSEPTALGYTF. CDR3 sequence (DNA): TGTGCCAGCAGTGAACCGACCGCGCTTGGCTACACCTTC.

This chain uses TRBV18 with TRBJ1-4; D remains unclear. The germline gives CDR1 KGHSH, CDR2 LQKENI. The CDR3 is made up of 14 amino acids. Trimming left V 6 bases short and J 10 bases short, with 18 bases between. The CDR3 region is CASSPSVEGRKLFF. The DNA for the CDR3 is TGTGCCAGCTCCCCCTCGGTTGAGGGCCGAAAACTGTTTTTT.

The chain combines TRBV5-6 with TRBJ1-6; D is unclear. The CDR3 length is 15 residues. Trimming took 0 bases from V and 9 from J, leaving 13 bases between them. Germline CDR1 and CDR2: SGHDT and YYEEEE. CDR3: CASSLAEAAGSPLHF. The CDR3 nucleotides read TGTGCCAGCAGCTTGGCCGAGGCTGCAGGTTCACCCCTCCACTTT.

V usage is TRBV30 and J usage is TRBJ1-6; D gene ambiguous. Germline lookup yields CDR1 GTSNPN and CDR2 SVGIG (reference sequence). V was shortened by 4 bases and J by 0 bases, with 10 bases between the two germline ends. This CDR3 region has 15 residues. The DNA of the CDR3 is TGTGCCTGGACAGGCGTGAGCTCCTATAATTCACCCCTCCACTTT. Translation: CAWTGVSSYNSPLHF.

This clone was observed a handful of times. This chain links TRBV5-1 with TRBJ2-7; perhaps D is TRBD1 or TRBD2 (6 bases each). The germline V and J ends were trimmed by 5 bases and 0 bases, with 15 bases remaining between them. Germline CDR1 reads SGHRS; CDR2 reads YFSETQ. The CDR3 contains 15 residues. This chain's CDR3 is CASREGQGSSYEQYF. CDR3 nucleotide sequence: TGCGCCAGCAGGGAGGGGCAGGGGAGCTCCTACGAGCAGTACTTC.

J is TRBJ1-2 and V is TRBV7-2; the D gene is possibly TRBD1 (6 bases). Trimming stripped 2 bases from V and 4 bases from J, with 14 bases between. CDR3 length equals 15 residues. Germline CDR1 and CDR2: SGHTA and FQGNSA. This chain's CDR3 is CASSLTPGATYGYTF. CDR3 DNA: TGTGCCAGCAGCTTAACACCAGGGGCAACCTATGGCTACACCTTC.

The rearrangement joins TRBV5-1 to TRBJ2-1, with TRBD2 matching over 8 bases. This CDR3 has 16 residues. Losses at the gene ends were 0 bases for V and 3 bases for J; bases not matched to a gene: 5. CDR1 and CDR2 (germline): SGHRS, YFSETQ. CDR3 sequence (DNA): TGCGCCAGCAGCTTGGGCGGGACTAGGCTCTACAATGAGCAGTTCTTC. As protein: CASSLGGTRLYNEQFF.

The chain recombines TRBV6-6 with TRBJ2-7, with TRBD1 matching 8 bases. The CDR3 covers 17 residues. J lost 7 bases, V lost 5 bases, and 19 bases had no gene match. Per germline, CDR1 MNHNY and CDR2 SVGAGI (reference sequence). CDR3 nucleotide sequence: TGTGCCAGCAGTCTCCGGATCCCGACAGGGGTGGGTCGAGAGCAGTACTTC. Protein: CASSLRIPTGVGREQYF.

The V and J genes are TRBV6-2 or TRBV6-3 and TRBJ1-5; TRBD1 agrees at 8 bases. The V gene's germline CDR1 is MNHEY and CDR2 SVGEGT. The V and J ends lost 4 bases and 6 bases, in that order; junction bases with no gene match: 5. CDR3 length: 14 amino acids. CDR3 amino acids: CASSLSGGFQPQHF. CDR3 nucleotides: TGTGCCAGCAGTTTATCAGGGGGCTTTCAGCCCCAGCATTTT.

Points on this clone: This CDR3 is also generated by other DNA sequences in the sample. This rearrangement joins TRBV6-5 to TRBJ1-3; D is possibly TRBD1 (5 bases). This CDR3 region has 15 residues. Germline lookup yields CDR1 MNHEY and CDR2 SVGAGI. The ends were cut back, 0 bases at V and 1 base at J, with 7 bases in the middle. CDR3 region: CASSYSRGSGNTIYF. CDR3 coding DNA: TGTGCCAGCAGTTACTCGAGGGGTTCTGGAAACACCATATATTTT.

The genes are TRBV11-3 and TRBJ2-2; 13 bases are shared with TRBD2. CDR1 SGHNT and CDR2 YENEEA come from the germline V gene. CDR3 size: 18 residues. V trimming: 4 bases; J trimming: 7 bases; junction bases outside the gene matches: 12. CDR3 in amino acids: CASSSADRGTSGDGELFF. CDR3 coding DNA: TGTGCCAGCAGCTCTGCCGATCGCGGGACTAGCGGGGACGGGGAGCTGTTTTTT.

In its sample, this clone was seen once. The chain carries TRBV10-2 and TRBJ2-7; D is possibly TRBD1 (6 bases). CDR3 length: 14 amino acids. Germline V gives CDR1 WSHSY, CDR2 SAAADI. Trimming shortened V by 7 bases and J by 1 base, and 14 bases separated the two germline ends. The CDR3: CASTIGQNSYEQYF. The CDR3, as DNA: TGCGCCAGCACGATCGGACAGAATTCCTACGAGCAGTACTTC.

The CDR3 protein is CASSLRGTQPQHF. DNA for the CDR3: TGTGCCAGCAGTTTACGGGGCACACAGCCCCAGCATTTT. V is TRBV12-3 or TRBV12-4 and J is TRBJ1-5, with a tentative D call TRBD1 (5 bases). CDR3 length: 13 residues. Trimming took off 2 bases at V and 7 bases at J, with 9 bases between the two ends.

The chain carries TRBV30 and TRBJ1-2; 7 bases match TRBD1. Per germline, CDR1 GTSNPN and CDR2 SVGIG (reference sequence). V lost 8 bases and J lost 5; bases outside the gene matches: 11. This CDR3 contains 13 residues. The DNA of the CDR3 is TGTGCCCGCAACACAGGGGATAGATATGGCTACACCTTC. Translating gives CARNTGDRYGYTF.

The rearrangement uses TRBV6-5 and TRBJ1-2; 10 bases match TRBD1. Trimming took 6 bases from V and 4 from J; bases not matched to a gene: 5. From germline, CDR1 is MNHEY and CDR2 SVGAGI. The CDR3 length is 14 residues. The CDR3: CASRGQGKSYGYTF. In DNA, the CDR3 is TGTGCCAGCAGGGGACAGGGGAAAAGCTATGGCTACACCTTC.

This chain joins TRBV28 and TRBJ2-1, with D maybe TRBD2 (7 bases). In germline, CDR1 is MDHEN, CDR2 SYDVKM. The CDR3 extends over 14 amino acids. V was pared by 10 bases and J by 4 bases, with 17 bases between. The CDR3 loop is CATFAGAAYNEQFF. The CDR3 DNA reads TGTGCCACCTTCGCGGGGGCGGCATACAATGAGCAGTTCTTC.